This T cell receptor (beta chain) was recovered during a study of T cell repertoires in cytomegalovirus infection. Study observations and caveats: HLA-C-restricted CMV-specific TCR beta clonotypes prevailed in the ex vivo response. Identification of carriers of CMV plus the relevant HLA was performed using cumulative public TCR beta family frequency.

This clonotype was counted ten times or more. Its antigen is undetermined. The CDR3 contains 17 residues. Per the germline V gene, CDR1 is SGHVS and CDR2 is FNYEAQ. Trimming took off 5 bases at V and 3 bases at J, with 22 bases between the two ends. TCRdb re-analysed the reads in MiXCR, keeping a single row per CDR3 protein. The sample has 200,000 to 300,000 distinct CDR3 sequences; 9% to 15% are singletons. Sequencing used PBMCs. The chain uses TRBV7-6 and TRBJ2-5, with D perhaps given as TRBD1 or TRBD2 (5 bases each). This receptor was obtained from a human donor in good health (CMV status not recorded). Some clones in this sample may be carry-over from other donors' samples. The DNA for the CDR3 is TGTGCCAGCAGCCGACTTCCCGGGGCAGGGTACGAAGAGACCCAGTACTTC. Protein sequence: CASSRLPGAGYEETQYF.